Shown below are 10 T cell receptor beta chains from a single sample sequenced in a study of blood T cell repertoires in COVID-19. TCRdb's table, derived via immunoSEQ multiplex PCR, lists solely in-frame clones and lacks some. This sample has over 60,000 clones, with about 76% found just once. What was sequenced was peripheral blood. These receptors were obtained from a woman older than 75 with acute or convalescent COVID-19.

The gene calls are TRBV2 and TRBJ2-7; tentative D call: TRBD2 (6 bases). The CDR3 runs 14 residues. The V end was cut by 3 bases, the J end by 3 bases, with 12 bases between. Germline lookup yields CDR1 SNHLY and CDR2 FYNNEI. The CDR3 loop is CASSDQAGHYEQYF. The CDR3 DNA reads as TGTGCCAGCAGTGATCAAGCGGGCCACTACGAGCAGTACTTC.

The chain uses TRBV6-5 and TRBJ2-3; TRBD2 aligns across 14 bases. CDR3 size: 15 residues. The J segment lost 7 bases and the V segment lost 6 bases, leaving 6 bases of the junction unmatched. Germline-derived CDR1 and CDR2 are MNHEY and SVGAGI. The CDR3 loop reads CASSTGTSGSYTQYF. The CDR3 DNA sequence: TGTGCCAGCAGCACCGGGACTAGCGGGAGTTATACGCAGTATTTT.

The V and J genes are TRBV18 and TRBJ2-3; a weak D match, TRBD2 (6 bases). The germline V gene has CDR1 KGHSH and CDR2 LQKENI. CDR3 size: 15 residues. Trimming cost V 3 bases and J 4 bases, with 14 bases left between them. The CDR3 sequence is CASSPRRDKSDTQYF. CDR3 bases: TGTGCCAGCTCACCCCGGCGGGATAAATCAGATACGCAGTATTTT.

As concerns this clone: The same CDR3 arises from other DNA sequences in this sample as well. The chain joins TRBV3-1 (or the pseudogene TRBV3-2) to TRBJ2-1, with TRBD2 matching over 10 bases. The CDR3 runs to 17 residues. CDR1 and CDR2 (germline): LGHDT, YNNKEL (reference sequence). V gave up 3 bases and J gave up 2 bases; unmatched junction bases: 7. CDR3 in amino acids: CASSHQMTSGPYNEQFF. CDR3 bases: TGTGCCAGCAGCCACCAAATGACTAGCGGGCCCTACAATGAGCAGTTCTTC.

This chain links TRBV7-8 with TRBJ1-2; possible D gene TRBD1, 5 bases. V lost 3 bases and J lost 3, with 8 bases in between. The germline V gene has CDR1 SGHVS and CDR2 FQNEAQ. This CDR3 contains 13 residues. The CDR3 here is CASSFGGDYGYTF. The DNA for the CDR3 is TGTGCCAGCAGCTTCGGAGGGGACTATGGCTACACCTTC.

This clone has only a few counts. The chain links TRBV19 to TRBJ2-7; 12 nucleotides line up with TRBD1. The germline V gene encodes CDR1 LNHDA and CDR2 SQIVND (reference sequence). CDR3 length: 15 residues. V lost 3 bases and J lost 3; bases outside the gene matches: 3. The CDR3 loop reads CASSIGTGGYYEQYF. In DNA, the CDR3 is TGTGCCAGTAGTATCGGGACAGGGGGCTACTACGAGCAGTACTTC. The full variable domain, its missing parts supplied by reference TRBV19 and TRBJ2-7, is DGGITQSPKYLFRKEGQNVTLSCEQNLNHDAMYWYRQDPGQGLRLIYYSQIVNDFQKGDIAEGYSVSREKKESFPLTVTSAQKNPTAFYLCASSIGTGGYYEQYFGPGTRLTVT.

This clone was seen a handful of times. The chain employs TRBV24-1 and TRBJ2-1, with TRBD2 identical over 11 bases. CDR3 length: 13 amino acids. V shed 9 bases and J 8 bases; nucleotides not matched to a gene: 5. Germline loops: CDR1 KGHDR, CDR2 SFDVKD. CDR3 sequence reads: CATGTSGSDEQFF. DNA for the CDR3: TGTGCCACCGGAACTAGCGGGAGCGATGAGCAGTTCTTC.

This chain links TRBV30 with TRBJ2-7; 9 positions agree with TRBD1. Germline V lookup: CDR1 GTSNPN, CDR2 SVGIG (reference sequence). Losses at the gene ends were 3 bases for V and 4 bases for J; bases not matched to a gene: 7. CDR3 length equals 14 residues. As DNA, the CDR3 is TGTGCCTGGAGCCCGGGACAGGGCCCTTACGAGCAGTACTTC. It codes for CAWSPGQGPYEQYF.

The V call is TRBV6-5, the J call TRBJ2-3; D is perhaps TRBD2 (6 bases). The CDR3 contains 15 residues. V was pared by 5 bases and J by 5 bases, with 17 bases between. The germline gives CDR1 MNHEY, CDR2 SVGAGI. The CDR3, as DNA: TGTGCCAGCAGTAGACGACTAGGGCGGGTAGATACGCAGTATTTT. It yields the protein CASSRRLGRVDTQYF.

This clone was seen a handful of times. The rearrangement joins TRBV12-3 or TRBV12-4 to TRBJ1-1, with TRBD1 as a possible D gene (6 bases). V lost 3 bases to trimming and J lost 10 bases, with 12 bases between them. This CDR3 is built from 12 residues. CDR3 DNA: TGTGCCAGCAGTTTCTCCACAGGGACAGCTTTCTTT. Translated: CASSFSTGTAFF.